A single sample gave rise to the 6 T cell receptor beta chains below, sequenced in a study of T cell responses to AZD1222 COVID-19 vaccine. Only in-frame clones appear in the TCRdb table, and some are missing; sequencing was by immunoSEQ multiplex PCR. Among 65,000 to 90,000 clones, approximately 87% were seen once, and the ten largest hold 7%. The starting material was peripheral blood, obtained on day 0 of AZD1222 vaccination. The receptors here all came from an adult in good health.

The V and J genes are TRBV5-1 and TRBJ1-1; unclear D gene. This CDR3 has 15 amino acids. Per germline, CDR1 SGHRS and CDR2 YFSETQ. Trimming stripped 2 bases from V and 4 bases from J, with 15 bases between. CDR3 bases: TGCGCCAGCAGCTTAAACGCTCCAGGCCCCACTGAAGCTTTCTTT. Protein product: CASSLNAPGPTEAFF. Based on the CDR3 plus reference TRBV5-1 and TRBJ1-1, the full variable domain is KAGVTQTPRYLIKTRGQQVTLSCSPISGHRSVSWYQQTPGQGLQFLFEYFSETQRNKGNFPGRFSGRQFSNSRSEMNVSTLELGDSALYLCASSLNAPGPTEAFFGQGTRLTVV.

This chain uses TRBV5-1 with TRBJ1-2, with 9 bases fitting TRBD1. This CDR3 is built from 14 residues. Germline V gene sequence: CDR1 SGHRS, CDR2 YFSETQ. V lost 4 bases, J lost 3 bases, and 4 bases stayed unmatched. The CDR3 region has the DNA TGCGCCAGCAGCAAACAGGGGGCAGACTATGGCTACACCTTC. Its translation: CASSKQGADYGYTF.

The J gene is TRBJ2-1, the V gene TRBV5-1; TRBD1 agrees at 8 bases. Trimming cost V 3 bases and J 8 bases; bases outside gene matches: 7. The CDR3 is 14 residues long. Germline CDR1 and CDR2: SGHRS and YFSETQ. The CDR3 here is CASSSRTGSDEQFF. In DNA, the CDR3 is TGCGCCAGCAGCTCGAGGACAGGGTCGGATGAGCAGTTCTTC.

The chain is built from TRBV7-8 and TRBJ2-1; TRBD2 might be the D (5 bases). The germline V gene has CDR1 SGHVS and CDR2 FQNEAQ. Trimming left V 5 bases short and J 1 base short, with 24 bases between. CDR3 length: 19 residues. The CDR3 nucleotides are TGTGCCAGCAGCCCCCGGTCTATCCGAGGGCCCGTATCCTACAATGAGCAGTTCTTC. Its translation: CASSPRSIRGPVSYNEQFF.

Concerning this clone itself: It is unclear where the CDR3 begins or ends on the DNA, so no DNA is shown, and the CDR3 is as TCRdb lists it. This rearrangement joins TRBV7-2 to TRBJ2-7; the DNA was not compared with TRBD1, the D call given in the table. 13 amino acids form the CDR3, both terminal residues included. In germline, CDR1 is SGHTA, CDR2 FQGNSA. The CDR3 is CASSLGFGTGAFF.

The chain recombines TRBV10-3 with TRBJ2-2; 11 bases line up with TRBD2. The V gene's germline CDR1 is ENHRY and CDR2 SYGVKD. This CDR3 is 16 amino acids long. The trim removed 1 base at V and 4 bases at J, leaving 2 bases unmatched. The CDR3 coding sequence is TGTGCCATCAGTGAGTTGGGACTAGCGGTCACCGGGGAGCTGTTTTTT. It specifies CAISELGLAVTGELFF.